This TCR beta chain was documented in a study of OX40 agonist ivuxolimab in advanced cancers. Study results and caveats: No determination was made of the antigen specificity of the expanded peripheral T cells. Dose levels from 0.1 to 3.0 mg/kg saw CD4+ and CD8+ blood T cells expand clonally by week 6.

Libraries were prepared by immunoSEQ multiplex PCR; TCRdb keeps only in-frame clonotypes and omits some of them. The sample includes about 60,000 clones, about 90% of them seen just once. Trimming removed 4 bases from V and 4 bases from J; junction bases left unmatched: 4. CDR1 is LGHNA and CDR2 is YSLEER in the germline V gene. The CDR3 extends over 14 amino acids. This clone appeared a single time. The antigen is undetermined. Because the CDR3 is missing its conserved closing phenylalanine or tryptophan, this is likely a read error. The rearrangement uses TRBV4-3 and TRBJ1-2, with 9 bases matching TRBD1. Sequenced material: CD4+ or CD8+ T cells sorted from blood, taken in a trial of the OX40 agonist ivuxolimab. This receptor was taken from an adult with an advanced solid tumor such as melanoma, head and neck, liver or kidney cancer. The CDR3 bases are TGCGCCAGCAGCCCGGGACAGGGATTCTATGGCTACACCCTC. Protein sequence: CASSPGQGFYGYTL.